This section outlines one T cell receptor (beta chain) sequence together with its context. The CDR3 sequence is 14 residues long. V was pared by 1 base and J by 2 bases, with 8 bases between. CDR1 is SGHVS, CDR2 FNYEAQ, per germline. This record comes from a study of blood T cells in healthy people across ages. Across the whole study: When template switching was applied, about one barcoded beta molecule was captured per two T cells.

Through a sample-barcoded 5' primer and a J-beta primer mix, a second PCR was run for roughly 6 to 11 cycles. All cDNA molecules were each tagged by a template-switch adaptor with 12 random nucleotides. MiXCR, run by TCRdb on the 5' RACE reads, gives a single entry per CDR3 protein. The sample shows about 1,500,000 distinct CDR3 sequences, 42% of them seen only once. Collection of about 9.4 milliliters of peripheral blood was performed for each donor. The authors extracted at least 6 micrograms of total RNA per sample. This chain connects TRBV7-6 to TRBJ1-1; D is unclear. What was sequenced was blood. The clonotype was recovered from a woman younger than 35 in good health. CDR3 coding DNA: TGTGCCAGCAGCTTAGTGGAAGGTAACACTGAAGCTTTCTTT. This gives the protein CASSLVEGNTEAFF.